The 30 T cell receptor beta chains below were found in one sample sequenced in a study of cytotoxic CD8 clonotypes in ibrutinib-treated CLL (dated by TCRdb to the early 2020s). Library generation was performed with the immunoSEQ multiplex PCR assay. Drawn from immuneACCESS, this table holds only the in-frame rearrangements with V and J called that TCRdb kept. Clones are partly lost; checked studies trace under half to an unresolved V gene and leave the rest unexplained. Recorded for this sample are over 100,000 clones; over 75% of them occurred a single time. The ten largest clones add up to roughly 2% of the sample. According to the study, the label for this sample's time point signals: approximately 2 years on ibrutinib. Material: PBMCs, obtained after 24 months of ibrutinib treatment. Receptors originate from a human donor with chronic lymphocytic leukemia.

The chain links TRBV28 to TRBJ2-2; D is undetermined. Germline CDR1 and CDR2: MDHEN and SYDVKM. CDR3 size: 15 residues. With 3 bases removed from V and 3 bases from J, the gap between germline ends came to 11 bases. CDR3 coding DNA: TGTGCCAGCAGTTTGGAACAGACCTACACCGGGGAGCTGTTTTTT. Residues: CASSLEQTYTGELFF.

This chain joins TRBV4-3 and TRBJ1-6; 8 nucleotides match TRBD1. There are 13 residues in the CDR3. Germline values: CDR1 LGHNA, CDR2 YSLEER. Trimming took 4 bases from V and 14 from J; bases not matched to a gene: 7. The CDR3 spells CASSPMTGEALHF. As DNA, the CDR3 is TGCGCCAGCAGCCCAATGACAGGGGAGGCCCTCCACTTT.

The chain carries TRBV6-5 and TRBJ1-1; D gene uncertain. This CDR3 region has 13 residues. Germline lookup yields CDR1 MNHEY and CDR2 SVGAGI. V lost 10 bases, J lost 0 bases, and 12 bases lay in between. Here the CDR3 DNA reads TGTGCCACCACGACCTGGCTGAACACTGAAGCTTTCTTT. It translates to CATTTWLNTEAFF.

The J gene is TRBJ2-3, the V gene TRBV4-2; TRBD2 agrees at 9 bases. Germline CDR1 is LGHNA and CDR2 is YNFKEQ. With 0 bases clipped from V and 5 bases from J, the junction kept 12 bases outside the gene matches. The CDR3 contains 18 residues. DNA for the CDR3: TGTGCCAGCAGCCAAGAAGGCGGGGGGGCTGGGTATATAGATACGCAGTATTTT. It yields the protein CASSQEGGGAGYIDTQYF.

This chain joins TRBV19 and TRBJ1-6; TRBD1 aligns across 9 bases. CDR1 and CDR2 from the germline V gene are LNHDA and SQIVND (reference sequence). This CDR3 comprises 16 residues. J was trimmed by 7 bases and V by 6 bases; bases with no gene match: 10. The CDR3 region is CASRLQQGARNSPLHF. The CDR3 coding sequence is TGTGCCAGTAGACTACAACAGGGGGCGCGGAATTCACCCCTCCACTTT.

The chain uses TRBV6-5 and TRBJ2-4; D is undetermined. CDR3 size: 16 residues. Germline CDR1 MNHEY, CDR2 SVGAGI. Trimming stripped 0 bases from V and 0 bases from J, with 9 bases between. The CDR3 spells CASSYSTTSAKNIQYF. DNA of the CDR3: TGTGCCAGCAGTTACTCGACGACATCAGCCAAAAACATTCAGTACTTC.

V gene TRBV28 combines with J gene TRBJ2-1; D is perhaps TRBD1 (6 bases). The V and J ends lost 8 bases and 0 bases respectively, with 17 bases between them. The CDR3 is made up of 16 amino acids. Germline V gene sequence: CDR1 MDHEN, CDR2 SYDVKM. The CDR3 DNA reads TGTGCCAGCCGAAAAGACAGGCCGAGCTCCTACAATGAGCAGTTCTTC. Its translation: CASRKDRPSSYNEQFF.

The chain carries TRBV5-1 and TRBJ1-3; tentatively, D is TRBD1 (6 bases). V was cut by 1 base and J by 4 bases, with 12 bases left in between. Germline lookup yields CDR1 SGHRS and CDR2 YFSETQ. The CDR3 spans 15 residues. The CDR3 here is CASSLTQGTGNTIYF. The CDR3 region has the DNA TGCGCCAGCAGCTTGACACAGGGTACGGGAAACACCATATATTTT.

The chain couples TRBV28 to TRBJ2-1; D call uncertain. CDR1 is MDHEN and CDR2 is SYDVKM in the germline V gene. V lost 0 bases, J lost 10 bases, and 4 bases lay in between. The CDR3 length is 11 residues. CDR3 DNA sequence: TGTGCCAGCAGTTTATGGGGGGAGCAGTTCTTC. This translates into CASSLWGEQFF.

In its sample, this clone was seen a few times. The rearrangement joins TRBV30 to TRBJ1-2; D is unclear. In germline, CDR1 is GTSNPN, CDR2 SVGIG (reference sequence). This CDR3 is 13 amino acids long. The V gene lost 0 bases and the J gene lost 1 base, with 6 bases spanning the gap. The CDR3 region is CAWSVWLNYGYTF. The CDR3 DNA is TGTGCCTGGAGTGTATGGCTTAACTATGGCTACACCTTC.

As regards this clone: The same CDR3 also results from other DNA sequences found in this sample. V gene TRBV5-1 combines with J gene TRBJ2-2; 7 bases fit TRBD1. Per germline, CDR1 SGHRS and CDR2 YFSETQ. V lost 2 bases to trimming and J lost 0 bases; unmatched junction nucleotides: 1. The CDR3 spans 15 residues. The CDR3, as DNA: TGCGCCAGCAGCTTAGGGACAGCGAACACCGGGGAGCTGTTTTTT. Protein sequence: CASSLGTANTGELFF.

This clone was counted a single time. The chain couples TRBV4-3 to TRBJ2-1, with 13 bases lining up with TRBD2. This CDR3 comprises 16 residues. Unmatched junction bases numbered 14, after V lost 2 bases and J lost 16 bases. Germline lookup yields CDR1 LGHNA and CDR2 YSLEER. The CDR3: CASSQSKNSLAGGPFF. Here the CDR3 DNA reads TGCGCCAGCAGCCAATCTAAAAACTCACTAGCGGGAGGGCCTTTCTTC.

This chain links TRBV18 with TRBJ2-7; D ambiguous. The CDR3 has 14 amino acids. The ends were cut back, 2 bases at V and 2 bases at J, with 10 bases in the middle. Germline CDR1 KGHSH, CDR2 LQKENI. The CDR3 is CASSPNDGTYEQYF. In DNA form, the CDR3 reads TGTGCCAGCTCACCAAACGACGGTACCTACGAGCAGTACTTC.

This chain joins TRBV6-1 and TRBJ2-7; no clear D gene. The germline V gene encodes CDR1 MNHNS and CDR2 SASEGT. Deletions cut 7 bases from V and 7 bases from J, with 11 bases between. The CDR3 extends over 11 amino acids. DNA for the CDR3: TGTGCCAGCACCAGCAGTGTAGAGCAGTACTTC. It yields the protein CASTSSVEQYF.

The chain uses TRBV28 and TRBJ1-6; no clear D gene. Between the trimmed V and J ends, which lost 6 bases and 6 bases, there was a span of 15 bases. Germline CDR1 and CDR2: MDHEN and SYDVKM. The CDR3 sequence is 15 residues long. CDR3 protein: CASSPRGRGNSPLHF. The CDR3 region has the DNA TGTGCCAGCAGCCCCCGTGGCAGAGGTAATTCACCCCTCCACTTT.

The chain links TRBV7-9 to TRBJ2-1, with 15 bases lining up with TRBD2. The CDR3 sequence is 15 residues long. The germline V gene has CDR1 SEHNR and CDR2 FQNEAQ (reference sequence). V was pared by 7 bases and J by 9 bases, with 7 bases of the junction left unmatched. The CDR3 sequence is CASTPWTSGGVEQFF. CDR3 in DNA: TGTGCCAGCACCCCATGGACTAGCGGGGGGGTTGAGCAGTTCTTC.

This clone was seen only once. The chain employs TRBV5-4 and TRBJ1-6, with D possibly TRBD1 on 5 matching bases. The V end lost 2 bases, the J end lost 4 bases, and 16 bases lay between the germline ends. The germline CDR1 and CDR2 sequences are SGHNT and YYREEE (reference sequence). The CDR3 runs to 17 residues. CDR3: CASSFRVRGVYNSPLHF. Here the CDR3 DNA reads TGTGCCAGCAGCTTTAGAGTCCGGGGCGTGTATAATTCACCCCTCCACTTT.

This rearrangement joins TRBV27 to TRBJ2-1, with a possible D match to TRBD2 (6 bases). V was trimmed by 5 bases and J by 0 bases, leaving 17 bases between them. Germline CDR1 MNHEY, CDR2 SMNVEV (reference sequence). The CDR3 totals 17 residues. The CDR3 protein is CASSPWGDLSSYNEQFF. DNA of the CDR3: TGTGCCAGCAGTCCCTGGGGGGACTTAAGCTCCTACAATGAGCAGTTCTTC.

V usage is TRBV6-5 and J usage is TRBJ2-7, with a tentative D call TRBD2 (6 bases). The CDR3 extends over 14 amino acids. The V and J ends lost 2 bases and 7 bases respectively, with 15 bases between them. The germline V gene has CDR1 MNHEY and CDR2 SVGAGI. CDR3 in DNA: TGTGCCAGCAGTTACGATTTCACTGCGGGGGAGCAGTACTTC. It specifies CASSYDFTAGEQYF.

This rearrangement joins TRBV27 to TRBJ2-4; 8 bases match TRBD1. V shed 5 bases and J 9 bases; nucleotides not matched to a gene: 12. The CDR3 contains 15 residues. Germline V gives CDR1 MNHEY, CDR2 SMNVEV (reference sequence). This CDR3 is CASSPYRDRGGIQYF. CDR3 coding DNA: TGTGCCAGCAGTCCCTACCGTGACAGGGGCGGCATTCAGTACTTC.

V is TRBV5-4 and J is TRBJ2-7; 9 bases map to TRBD1. CDR1 is SGHNT and CDR2 is YYREEE in the germline V gene (reference sequence). V dropped 5 bases and J dropped 3; count of bases not matched to a gene: 6. The CDR3 contains 14 residues. The CDR3 protein is CASSPPDRGYEQYF. In DNA form, the CDR3 reads TGTGCCAGCAGTCCTCCGGACAGGGGCTACGAGCAGTACTTC. Based on the CDR3 plus reference TRBV5-4 and TRBJ2-7, the full variable domain is ETGVTQSPTHLIKTRGQQVTLRCSSQSGHNTVSWYQQALGQGPQFIFQYYREEENGRGNFPPRFSGLQFPNYSSELNVNALELDDSALYLCASSPPDRGYEQYFGPGTRLTVT.

The J gene is TRBJ1-2, the V gene TRBV6-5; the D gene is possibly TRBD1 (6 bases). Germline loops: CDR1 MNHEY, CDR2 SVGAGI. CDR3 length equals 14 residues. Trimming took 6 bases from V and 5 from J, leaving 16 bases between them. This CDR3 is CASSPTGTGYGYTF. The CDR3 nucleotides are TGTGCCAGCAGCCCCACAGGGACGGGGTATGGCTACACCTTC.

V is TRBV28 and J is TRBJ2-5; 8 bases are a match to TRBD2. Per germline, CDR1 MDHEN and CDR2 SYDVKM. V shed 6 bases and J 5 bases; nucleotides not matched to a gene: 8. This CDR3 is 14 amino acids long. The CDR3 nucleotides are TGTGCCAGCAGGTACAGCGGGGGCGGGGAGACCCAGTACTTC. Translation gives CASRYSGGGETQYF. Full variable domain (remainder filled in from reference TRBV28 and TRBJ2-5): DVKVTQSSRYLVKRTGEKVFLECVQDMDHENMFWYRQDPGLGLRLIYFSYDVKMKEKGDIPEGYSVSREKKERFSLILESASTNQTSMYLCASRYSGGGETQYFGPGTRLLVL.

The CDR3 DNA reads as TGCGCCAGCAGCCAAGTTGGCGAAGGCCGACGCACCTTC. This codes for CASSQVGEGRRTF. J is TRBJ1-2 and V is TRBV4-1; D remains ambiguous. CDR3 length equals 13 residues. V lost 1 base and J 13 bases, leaving 16 bases between the germline ends. The V gene's germline CDR1 is MGHRA and CDR2 YSYEKL.

The chain uses TRBV27 and TRBJ2-7, with D maybe TRBD1 (6 bases). Germline CDR1 MNHEY, CDR2 SMNVEV (reference sequence). The CDR3 covers 16 residues. V was clipped by 6 bases and J by 0 bases, with 18 bases between them. CDR3 sequence: CASRSLGTSSSYEQYF. In nucleotides, the CDR3 is TGTGCCAGCAGGAGCCTCGGGACATCGAGCTCCTACGAGCAGTACTTC.

This chain uses TRBV9 with TRBJ2-7; TRBD1 matches 8 bases. CDR3 length equals 14 residues. The V gene's germline CDR1 is SGDLS and CDR2 YYNGEE. After removal of 2 bases from V and 5 bases from J, the junction contained 6 bases not matched to a gene. CDR3 bases: TGTGCCAGCAGCGTTGACAGGGGCTCACACGAGCAGTACTTC. This encodes CASSVDRGSHEQYF.

This clone came up a few times. The chain recombines TRBV4-1 with TRBJ1-2, with D possibly being TRBD1 (5 bases). The CDR3 sequence is 15 residues long. V shed 4 bases and J shed 4 bases, with 16 bases lying between them. Germline CDR1 is MGHRA and CDR2 is YSYEKL. This chain's CDR3 is CASSRSLRDAYGYTF. In nucleotides, the CDR3 is TGCGCCAGCAGCCGCAGTCTGAGGGACGCCTATGGCTACACCTTC.

This clone has a single count. V is TRBV27 and J is TRBJ2-6; D remains ambiguous. The CDR3 has 15 amino acids. The V end was cut by 5 bases, the J end by 0 bases, with 8 bases between. Germline V CDR1 and CDR2: MNHEY, SMNVEV (reference sequence). The CDR3: CASSRLLSGANVLTF. The DNA for the CDR3 is TGTGCCAGCAGTCGACTCCTCTCTGGGGCCAACGTCCTGACTTTC.

The chain uses TRBV6-6 and TRBJ1-5; D call uncertain. V was pared by 2 bases and J by 4 bases, with 3 bases between. The CDR3 covers 12 residues. Germline loops: CDR1 MNHNY, CDR2 SVGAGI (reference sequence). The CDR3 DNA sequence: TGTGCCAGCAGTTACATAAATCAGCCCCAGCATTTT. This translates into CASSYINQPQHF.

The rearrangement links TRBV27 to TRBJ2-7; 8 bases fit TRBD1. The CDR3 has 15 residues. Unmatched junction bases numbered 10, after V lost 5 bases and J lost 4 bases. The germline CDR1 and CDR2 sequences are MNHEY and SMNVEV (reference sequence). The CDR3 nucleotides read TGTGCCAGCAGTCCCGGACAGGGAAGTCTGTACGAGCAGTACTTC. This sequence encodes CASSPGQGSLYEQYF.